Listed below are T cell receptor beta chains from one sample, sequenced in a study of cytomegalovirus exposure and HLA in healthy donors. Some clones are missing from TCRdb's copy, which holds only in-frame ones; the method was immunoSEQ multiplex PCR. Seen here are approximately 190,000 clones, more than 70% observed once, and the top ten hold 1.7%. Material for sequencing was PBMCs. The receptor source for this set is a man aged 35 to 55 in good health and CMV-seropositive. Each CDR3 is given with its conserved first and last residue. A D gene is named only where the DNA matches it firmly. The size of a clone is reported for some rows only, either as once, few or many, or as a class for expanded clones.

size	V	J	D	DNA	CDR3
NA	TRBV5-1	TRBJ2-7	NA	TGCGCCAGCAACGGCCTGACTGCGGACGAGCAGTACTTC	CASNGLTADEQYF
NA	TRBV19	TRBJ2-5	NA	TGTGCCAGTAGTAAAATTACCGGACAGCCGAAAGAGACCCAGTACTTC	CASSKITGQPKETQYF
NA	TRBV10-3	TRBJ1-1	TRBD1	TGTGCCATCAGTAGGACAGGCTCTACAATGAACACTGAAGCTTTCTTT	CAISRTGSTMNTEAFF
NA	TRBV5-4	TRBJ2-7	NA	TGTGCCAGCAGCCTGTTGGGGGGGCTTCCCTACGAGCAGTACTTC	CASSLLGGLPYEQYF
NA	TRBV7-8	TRBJ2-5	NA	TGTGCCAGCAGCCCGGAGAGGCGCCAAGAGACCCAGTACTTC	CASSPERRQETQYF
NA	TRBV7-3	TRBJ2-3	TRBD1	TGTGCCAGCAGCTTAACGTTTAAAGGACAGGGTGGAGATACGCAGTATTTT	CASSLTFKGQGGDTQYF
once	TRBV11-2	TRBJ2-1	TRBD2	TGTGCCAGCAGCTTTAGCGGGAGAAGCTACAATGAGCAGTTCTTC	CASSFSGRSYNEQFF
NA	TRBV28	TRBJ2-1	NA	TGTGCCAGCAGTTACGGGGGGCGCTACAATGAGCAGTTCTTC	CASSYGGRYNEQFF
NA	TRBV18	TRBJ2-7	NA	TGTGCCAGCTCAGACAACAGGGCCACCTACGAGCAGTACTTC	CASSDNRATYEQYF
NA	TRBV13	TRBJ2-7	TRBD2	TGTGCCAGCAATGGTCGGGAGGGCTACGAGCAGTACTTC	CASNGREGYEQYF
NA	TRBV11-3	TRBJ2-1	NA	TGTGCCAGCAGCCCCCAAGGAGGGCTGGTTGGTGGCGAGCAGTTCTTC	CASSPQGGLVGGEQFF
NA	TRBV5-8	TRBJ2-1	TRBD2	TGTGCCAGCAGCCGCCGACTAGCGGGAGGCTACAATGAGCAGTTCTTC	CASSRRLAGGYNEQFF
NA	TRBV29-1	TRBJ1-5	NA	TGCAGCGTTGGAAGGATCCGGGGGCAGCCCCAGCATTTT	CSVGRIRGQPQHF
NA	TRBV5-4	TRBJ2-2	NA	TGTGCCAGCAGCGGCGGGGCTCACACCGGGGAGCTGTTTTTT	CASSGGAHTGELFF
NA	TRBV6-5	TRBJ2-3	TRBD2	TGTGCCACCCGAGAAGGACTAGCGGGAGTGGATACGCAGTATTTT	CATREGLAGVDTQYF
NA	TRBV2	TRBJ1-1	TRBD1	TGTGCCAGCACCGGCCCGGGACAGGGGAACACTGAAGCTTTCTTT	CASTGPGQGNTEAFF
NA	TRBV19	TRBJ2-3	TRBD1	TGTGCCAGTAGTCCGTCCGGGACAGGGGCCGCAGATACGCAGTATTTT	CASSPSGTGAADTQYF
NA	TRBV19	TRBJ1-2	NA	TGTGCCAGTAGCCCGGGAGGGGGGGCCTGGGGCTACACCTTC	CASSPGGGAWGYTF
NA	TRBV5-4	TRBJ1-6	NA	TGTGCCAGCAGCTTCTGGGGAGGAAATTCACCCCTCCACTTT	CASSFWGGNSPLHF
NA	TRBV11-2	TRBJ2-3	TRBD2	TGTGCCAGCAGCTTCCCGACTAGCGGGAGGAGAGAAGATACGCAGTATTTT	CASSFPTSGRREDTQYF
NA	TRBV5-1	TRBJ1-1	NA	TGCGCCAGCAGCGAAAGAGACAGTGAAGCTTTCTTT	CASSERDSEAFF
NA	TRBV2	TRBJ2-1	NA	TGTGCCAACCAGGGGGGTGGAGGCAATGAGCAGTTCTTC	CANQGGGGNEQFF
NA	TRBV19	TRBJ1-4	NA	TGTGCCACCTCTCATGGGAGGTATAATGAAAAACTGTTTTTT	CATSHGRYNEKLFF
NA	TRBV4-2	TRBJ1-5	NA	TGTGCCAGCAGCCAGGACCAGGGGAGCAATCAGCCCCAGCATTTT	CASSQDQGSNQPQHF
NA	TRBV18	TRBJ2-5	TRBD2	TGTGCCAGCTCACCTCTCGGACTAGCGGGAGAAGAGACCCAGTACTTC	CASSPLGLAGEETQYF
NA	TRBV6-1	TRBJ1-2	TRBD1	TGTGCCAGCAGCCCTCTTGGTCAGGGGGACTATGGCTACACCTTC	CASSPLGQGDYGYTF
once	TRBV4-1	TRBJ2-1	TRBD1	TGCGCCAGCAGCCGACTAGACAGGGGCGGATACAATGAGCAGTTCTTC	CASSRLDRGGYNEQFF
NA	TRBV7-9	TRBJ2-7	TRBD2	TGTGCCACCTCCCGGGGGGACTACGAGCAGTACTTC	CATSRGDYEQYF
NA	TRBV19	TRBJ2-7	TRBD2	TGTGCCAGTAGTATGGTAGCGGGGGACTACGAGCAGTACTTC	CASSMVAGDYEQYF
NA	TRBV2	TRBJ2-1	TRBD1	TGTGCCAGCAGTGTAAACAGGGGATTCGATGAGCAGTTCTTC	CASSVNRGFDEQFF
few	TRBV6-5	TRBJ1-1	NA	TGTGCCAGCAGTTACGGGGGGTTCTCCACTGAAGCTTTCTTT	CASSYGGFSTEAFF
NA	TRBV7-9	TRBJ1-2	NA	TGTGCCAGCAGCTTAGAGGCAGGGCCATATGGCTACACCTTC	CASSLEAGPYGYTF
NA	TRBV7-9	TRBJ2-7	NA	TGTGCCAGCAGTGACGGGGACTACGAGCAGTACTTC	CASSDGDYEQYF
NA	TRBV5-1	TRBJ1-2	TRBD1	TGCGCCAGCAGCTTGGGACAGGGAGGTGGTGTCTACACCTTC	CASSLGQGGGVYTF
few	TRBV7-9	TRBJ2-1	NA	TGTGCCAGCAGCTTAAGGAGCCAGCGGGCCGCCTACAATGAGCAGTTCTTC	CASSLRSQRAAYNEQFF